This T cell receptor (beta chain) was observed in a study of HIV-infected patients and healthy controls. Overall study results and limits: HIV+ repertoires were severely depleted of MAIT alpha-chain CDR3s, unlike healthy controls.

All unsorted peripheral T cells were captured because whole blood was used without fractionation. This CDR3 has 14 amino acids. V lost 3 bases and J lost 1, with 9 bases in between. Reverse transcription used 500 to 550 ng RNA and constant-region primers for alpha and beta. Alpha and beta chain libraries were made separately by chain-specific third strand synthesis with multiplexing indices. TCRdb analysed the 5' RACE reads with MiXCR anew, one entry per CDR3 protein. The sample yields about 5,000 distinct CDR3 sequences, approximately 8.2% seen once. Comment on this clonotype: Its antigen remains unidentified.

This TCR was sampled from an adult with HIV infection. The rearrangement joins TRBV12-3 or TRBV12-4 to TRBJ1-1; TRBD1 might be the D (6 bases). This sample comprised blood, obtained before antiretroviral therapy. CDR3 nucleotides: TGTGCCAGCAGTTTTCTGGGGGCGAACACTGAAGCTTTCTTT. Encoded protein: CASSFLGANTEAFF.